The next 25 T cell receptor beta chains were all read from a single sample in a study of blood T cells in healthy people across ages. The authors ran a second PCR of roughly 6 to 12 cycles using a sample-barcoded 5' primer and a J-beta primer mix. In TCRdb, the 5' RACE reads were re-called with MiXCR into one record per CDR3 protein. The profile shows 650,000 to 700,000 distinct CDR3 sequences, roughly 32% of them singletons. The sequencing sample was made of blood. The receptor set was obtained from a woman of 80 years or more in good health.

This clonotype has a handful of counts. The chain joins TRBV6-5 to TRBJ1-1; D not certain. Germline V CDR1 and CDR2: MNHEY, SVGAGI. The CDR3 totals 15 residues. V was pared by 2 bases and J by 7 bases, with 17 bases between. The CDR3 coding sequence is TGTGCCAGCAGTTACCGCGGAGGGCGTGGGAATGAAGCTTTCTTT. Protein: CASSYRGGRGNEAFF.

This clonotype was observed at least ten times. The chain uses TRBV29-1 and TRBJ1-4; D unclear. Germline V gene data show CDR1 as SQVTM and CDR2 as ANQGSEA. V was cut by 7 bases and J by 2 bases, with 11 bases left in between. The length of the CDR3 is 13 residues. CDR3 DNA sequence: TGCAGCGCCTCCATTGCGACTAATGAAAAACTGTTTTTT. Protein: CSASIATNEKLFF.

This clonotype was detected ten times or more. The chain recombines TRBV2 with TRBJ2-1; a weak D match, TRBD1 (6 bases). Germline CDR1 reads SNHLY; CDR2 reads FYNNEI. V was clipped by 6 bases and J by 8 bases, with 20 bases between them. The CDR3 extends over 15 amino acids. The CDR3 DNA follows: TGTGCCAGCAGCCCCGGAACAGGGAGAATCCATGAGCAGTTCTTC. Translation gives CASSPGTGRIHEQFF.

The V call is TRBV18, the J call TRBJ1-1, with 9 bases lining up with TRBD1. The V and J ends lost 3 bases and 4 bases, in that order; junction bases with no gene match: 9. The germline V gene encodes CDR1 KGHSH and CDR2 LQKENI. CDR3 length: 16 residues. The CDR3 DNA reads as TGTGCCAGCTCACCCCGGGACAGGGAGCCGGGCACTGAAGCTTTCTTT. Its protein is CASSPRDREPGTEAFF.

V is TRBV5-4 and J is TRBJ2-5; a possible D gene is TRBD1 (6 bases). The J call may be wrong; the DNA end is better matched by TRBJ2-7. Germline V gives CDR1 SGHNT, CDR2 YYREEE (reference sequence). This CDR3 is built from 14 residues. This CDR3 reads CASSLSQGGYEQYF. In DNA form, the CDR3 reads TGTGCCAGCAGCTTGTCACAGGGTGGTTACGAGCAGTACTTC.

Remarks on this clonotype: A much larger clone is a single base away; this may be a read error. This sequence joins TRBV7-9 and TRBJ2-7; no clear D. V lost 2 bases, J lost 7 bases, and 12 bases lay in between. The CDR3 runs 13 residues. Germline assignment: CDR1 SEHNR and CDR2 FQNEAQ (reference sequence). The CDR3 DNA follows: TGTGCCAGCAGCTTACGAGGTATTAATGAGCAGTACTTC. Translated, it gives CASSLRGINEQYF.

In this sample, this clonotype turned up many times. The J gene is TRBJ2-7, the V gene TRBV5-1; 10 bases agree with TRBD1. The CDR3 runs to 15 residues. The trim removed 6 bases at V and 6 bases at J, leaving 12 bases unmatched. Germline CDR1 SGHRS, CDR2 YFSETQ. The CDR3 DNA is TGCGCCAGCAAGGTTCAAGGACAGGGGGGCGGCGAGCAGTACTTC. Protein sequence: CASKVQGQGGGEQYF.

The sample holds many counts of this clonotype. V usage is TRBV24-1 and J usage is TRBJ2-7; TRBD1 matches at 8 bases. CDR1 is KGHDR and CDR2 is SFDVKD in the germline V gene. The CDR3 totals 15 residues. V lost 4 bases, J lost 2 bases, and 6 bases stayed unmatched. The CDR3 here is CATSDRTGKPYEQYF. CDR3 in DNA: TGTGCCACCAGTGACCGGACAGGGAAACCCTACGAGCAGTACTTC.

This clonotype was observed at least ten times. J is TRBJ2-7 and V is TRBV4-3; 7 bases are shared with TRBD1. Germline CDR1 and CDR2: LGHNA and YSLEER. This CDR3 is built from 16 residues. Trimming removed 1 base from V and 5 bases from J; junction bases left unmatched: 11. DNA for the CDR3: TGCGCCAGCAGCCAAGGAAGGGGGCAATCGACCCACGAGCAGTACTTC. Translating it yields CASSQGRGQSTHEQYF.

This chain joins TRBV6-6 and TRBJ1-6, with 9 bases matching TRBD1. Trimming removed 4 bases from V and 6 bases from J; junction bases left unmatched: 4. This CDR3 is built from 15 residues. Per germline, CDR1 MNHNY and CDR2 SVGAGI (reference sequence). The CDR3 nucleotides are TGTGCCAGCAGTTCCATGGGACAGGGTAATTCACCCCTCCACTTT. The encoded protein is CASSSMGQGNSPLHF.

The rearrangement uses TRBV20-1 and TRBJ2-3, with 16 bases aligning to TRBD2. The trim removed 2 bases at V and 1 base at J, leaving 9 bases unmatched. Germline lookup yields CDR1 DFQATT and CDR2 SNEGSKA (reference sequence). This CDR3 has 19 amino acids. CDR3 in DNA: TGCAGTGCTAGAATTCAGGGACTAGCGGGAGGGCCGGGCACAGATACGCAGTATTTT. Its protein product is CSARIQGLAGGPGTDTQYF.

This chain uses TRBV28 with TRBJ2-3; D is possibly TRBD1 (6 bases). This CDR3 has 16 amino acids. Trimming took 7 bases from V and 6 from J, leaving 23 bases between them. The germline V gene encodes CDR1 MDHEN and CDR2 SYDVKM. CDR3 DNA sequence: TGTGCCAGCAACAAACCAGGGGCCCCGAATGGTGATACGCAGTATTTT. This gives the protein CASNKPGAPNGDTQYF.

This clonotype has more than one count but fewer than ten. The rearrangement links TRBV6-2 or TRBV6-3 to TRBJ2-3, with D possibly matching TRBD1 (6 bases). V shed 11 bases and J shed 1 base, with 13 bases lying between them. The germline V gene has CDR1 MNHEY and CDR2 SVGEGT. CDR3 length equals 13 residues. The CDR3 protein is CACNRVRTDTQYF. The CDR3 region has the DNA TGTGCCTGCAACAGGGTGCGCACAGATACGCAGTATTTT.

This clonotype was seen ten or more times. V and J are TRBV27 and TRBJ2-1, with D possibly matching TRBD1 (5 bases). The CDR3 is 17 amino acids. Trimming removed 4 bases at V and 10 bases at J, with 26 bases between. From germline, CDR1 is MNHEY and CDR2 SMNVEV (reference sequence). The chain's CDR3 is CASSSRQSRKVTGEQFF. The CDR3 region has the DNA TGTGCCAGCAGTTCACGACAGAGCAGAAAGGTCACTGGGGAGCAGTTCTTC.

The chain recombines TRBV20-1 with TRBJ2-7; 9 bases match TRBD1. The ends lost 0 bases at V and 1 base at J; junction bases unmatched: 10. The CDR3 consists of 17 residues. Per the germline V gene, CDR1 is DFQATT and CDR2 is SNEGSKA (reference sequence). The chain's CDR3 is CSARDLPRQGESYEQYF. CDR3 DNA: TGCAGTGCTAGAGACCTCCCACGACAGGGGGAATCCTACGAGCAGTACTTC.

V and J are TRBV10-3 and TRBJ2-1; 7 bases agree with TRBD2. The CDR3 loop spans 12 amino acids. The germline gives CDR1 ENHRY, CDR2 SYGVKD. Losses at the gene ends were 10 bases for V and 7 bases for J; bases not matched to a gene: 7. CDR3 coding DNA: TGTGCCAGCGGTGAGCGGGATAATGAGCAGTTCTTC. Its translation: CASGERDNEQFF.

Note on this clonotype: An end of the junction differs from the germline gene, which may be a read error. J is TRBJ2-7 and V is TRBV20-1; 10 bases are shared with TRBD2. The CDR3 consists of 16 residues. Germline V CDR1 and CDR2: DFQATT, SNEGSKA (reference sequence). CDR3 in amino acids: CSAPSGLAFGTGEQYF. The DNA for the CDR3 is TGTAGTGCTCCCTCGGGACTAGCGTTCGGGACTGGCGAGCAGTACTTC.

In regard to this clonotype: A much larger clone sits a single nucleotide away, making a read error possible. This chain connects TRBV24-1 to TRBJ2-3; 8 bases are a match to TRBD1. CDR3 length: 15 amino acids. J gave up 4 bases and V 2 bases, and 4 bases lay outside the gene matches. Per germline, CDR1 KGHDR and CDR2 SFDVKD. CDR3 in DNA: TGTGCCACCAGTGATTGTGTACAGGGGGCAGATACGCAGTATTTT. It codes for CATSDCVQGADTQYF.

This clonotype has more than one count but fewer than ten. The chain carries TRBV6-5 and TRBJ2-7, with 7 bases matching TRBD1. Germline loops: CDR1 MNHEY, CDR2 SVGAGI. The V and J ends lost 6 bases and 4 bases, in that order; junction bases with no gene match: 6. The CDR3 spans 13 residues. The CDR3 reads CASRMDRRYEQYF. The CDR3 nucleotides are TGTGCCAGCAGGATGGACAGGAGGTACGAGCAGTACTTC.

CDR3 sequence: CSANPGASSYNEQFF. CDR3 sequence (DNA): TGCAGTGCTAATCCTGGGGCTAGCTCCTACAATGAGCAGTTCTTC. The chain recombines TRBV20-1 with TRBJ2-1, with D maybe TRBD1 (5 bases). The CDR3 spans 15 residues. With 4 bases removed from V and 0 bases from J, the gap between germline ends came to 13 bases. Germline CDR1 DFQATT, CDR2 SNEGSKA (reference sequence).

This clonotype was seen at least ten times. This chain links TRBV20-1 with TRBJ2-1; 10 bases align to TRBD2. The trim removed 3 bases at V and 3 bases at J, leaving 8 bases unmatched. The CDR3 runs 16 residues. Germline V lookup: CDR1 DFQATT, CDR2 SNEGSKA (reference sequence). CDR3 bases: TGCAGTGCTAGGGCACTAACTAGCGGGAACTACAATGAGCAGTTCTTC. Translation gives CSARALTSGNYNEQFF.

This clonotype was counted ten times or more. The gene calls are TRBV25-1 and TRBJ2-7, with D perhaps matching TRBD2 (5 bases). CDR1 is MGHDK and CDR2 is SYGVNS in the germline V gene. The CDR3 is made up of 16 amino acids. The V end was cut by 2 bases, the J end by 3 bases, with 17 bases between. CDR3 in DNA: TGTGCCAGCAGTGAAAGTAGAGGCCCTCGGGGCTACGAGCAGTACTTC. It is translated as CASSESRGPRGYEQYF.

Remarks on this clonotype: Since a much larger clone is just one base distant, this may be a read error. The chain joins TRBV12-3 or TRBV12-4 to TRBJ2-5, with a possible D match to TRBD2 (5 bases). This CDR3 contains 16 residues. The CDR3 is CASSPGKRSQVEAQYF. CDR3 in DNA: TGTGCCAGCAGTCCCGGGAAGAGGAGTCAGGTAGAGGCCCAGTACTTC.

This clonotype occurred many times. This rearrangement joins TRBV5-1 to TRBJ1-1; 7 bases line up with TRBD1. Per the germline V gene, CDR1 is SGHRS and CDR2 is YFSETQ. This CDR3 comprises 15 residues. Losses at the gene ends were 4 bases for V and 5 bases for J; bases not matched to a gene: 11. CDR3 amino acids: CASSPSAAGGTEAFF. The CDR3 bases are TGCGCCAGCAGCCCCTCTGCGGCAGGGGGAACTGAAGCTTTCTTT.

Many counts were recorded for this clonotype. The J gene is TRBJ1-5, the V gene TRBV5-5; D ambiguous. CDR3 size: 13 residues. Trimming cost V 0 bases and J 5 bases, with 6 bases left between them. Germline-derived CDR1 and CDR2 are SGHKS and YYEKEE (reference sequence). The CDR3 DNA sequence: TGTGCCAGCAGCTTGGGGGTCGATCAGCCCCAGCATTTT. It yields the protein CASSLGVDQPQHF.